The rows below give T cell receptor beta chains drawn from one sample of a study of blood T cells in healthy people across ages. One entry per CDR3 protein results from TCRdb running MiXCR on the 5' RACE reads. Of about 760,000 distinct CDR3 sequences listed, around 25% are singletons. This sample also belongs to another study, concerning T cells of mothers and their children.

The sequenced sample was blood. These receptors were collected from a boy aged 10-17 years in good health. CDR3s include the opening cysteine and the closing phenylalanine or tryptophan.

V	J	CDR3
TRBV28	TRBJ2-7	CASSVTGKQYF
TRBV7-9	TRBJ1-5	CASSKGQGGNQPQHF
TRBV29-1	TRBJ2-7	CSVGGQGVYEQYF
TRBV5-1	TRBJ2-3	CASSLRSGGQVDTQYF
TRBV9	TRBJ2-5	CASSVWEGETQYF
TRBV4-2	TRBJ2-3	CASSQDFGLATDTQYF
TRBV5-1	TRBJ2-7	CASSLSPAGYSYEQYF
TRBV29-1	TRBJ1-3	CSVFFIDSSGNTIYF
TRBV4-1	TRBJ1-1	CASSQARGSNTEAFF
TRBV2	TRBJ2-7	CASSDYLGGGEQYF
TRBV18	TRBJ1-6	CASSPPSGDNSPLHF
TRBV20-1	TRBJ1-1	CSAPKGWGDTEAFF
TRBV7-2	TRBJ1-3	CASSFAGTQNTIYF
TRBV13	TRBJ1-2	CASSLQGRLNYGYTF
TRBV5-1	NA	CASSLEQGLDEQYF
TRBV21-1	TRBJ2-7	CASRRGTRKILEQYF
TRBV20-1	TRBJ2-7	CSAIISGAYEQYF
TRBV20-1	TRBJ2-7	CSASGRAGYEQYF
TRBV20-1	TRBJ2-7	CSARDFLVANTTYEQYF
TRBV12-3/TRBV12-4	TRBJ2-5	CASGPGLGQTQYF
TRBV12-3/TRBV12-4	TRBJ2-3	CASRLADTSTDTQYF
TRBV7-2	TRBJ2-7	CASRPSQGGEQYF
TRBV29-1	TRBJ2-1	CSVEGGGTYNEQFF
TRBV13	TRBJ1-6	CASSPRDRGSDSPLHF
TRBV6-2/TRBV6-3	TRBJ1-1	CASSRVEGGTEAFF
TRBV20-1	TRBJ2-7	CSATTGPTYEQYF
TRBV5-1	TRBJ2-7	CASSESGGLAGYEQYF
TRBV4-3	NA	CASSQDSESYEQYF
TRBV7-3	NA	CASSPGLGNHNEQFF